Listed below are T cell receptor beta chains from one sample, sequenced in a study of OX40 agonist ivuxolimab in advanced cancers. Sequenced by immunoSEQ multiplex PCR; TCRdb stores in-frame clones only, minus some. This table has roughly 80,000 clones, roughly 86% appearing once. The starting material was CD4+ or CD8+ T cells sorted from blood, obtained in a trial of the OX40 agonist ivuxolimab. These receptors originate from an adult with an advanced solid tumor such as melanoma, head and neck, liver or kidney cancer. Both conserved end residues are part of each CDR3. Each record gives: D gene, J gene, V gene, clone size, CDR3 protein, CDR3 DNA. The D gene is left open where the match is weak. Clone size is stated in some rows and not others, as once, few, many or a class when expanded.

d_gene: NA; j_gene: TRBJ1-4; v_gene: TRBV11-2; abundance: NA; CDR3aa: CASSLVRIPGQGSEKLFF; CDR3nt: TGTGCCAGCAGCTTAGTTCGTATTCCCGGTCAGGGAAGTGAAAAACTGTTTTTT
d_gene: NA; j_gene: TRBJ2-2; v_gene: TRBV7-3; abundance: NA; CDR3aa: CASSLTPGGELFF; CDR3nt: TGTGCCAGCAGCTTGACCCCAGGAGGGGAGCTGTTTTTT
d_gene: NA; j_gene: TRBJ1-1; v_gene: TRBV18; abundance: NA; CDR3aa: CASSPRVASVATEAFF; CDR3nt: TGTGCCAGCTCACCACGGGTGGCGTCCGTAGCGACTGAAGCTTTCTTT
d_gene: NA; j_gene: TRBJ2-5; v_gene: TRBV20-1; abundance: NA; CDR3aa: CSATDTAQYF; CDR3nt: TGCAGTGCTACCGACACGGCCCAGTACTTC
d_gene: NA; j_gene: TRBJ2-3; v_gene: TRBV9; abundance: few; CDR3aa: CASSVAGTDTQYF; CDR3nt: TGTGCCAGCAGCGTAGCGGGCACAGATACGCAGTATTTT
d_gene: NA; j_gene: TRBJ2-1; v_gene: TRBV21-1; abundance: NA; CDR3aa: CASSDRENEQFF; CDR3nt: TGTGCCAGCAGCGACAGGGAAAATGAGCAGTTCTTC
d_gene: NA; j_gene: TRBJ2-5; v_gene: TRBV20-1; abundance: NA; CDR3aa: CSASWETQYF; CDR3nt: TGCAGTGCTAGCTGGGAGACCCAGTACTTC
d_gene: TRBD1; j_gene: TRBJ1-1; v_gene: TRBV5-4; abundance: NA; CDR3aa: CASRLGTGTEAFF; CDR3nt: TGTGCCAGCAGGCTAGGGACAGGGACTGAAGCTTTCTTT
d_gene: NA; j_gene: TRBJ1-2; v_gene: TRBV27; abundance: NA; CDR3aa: CASSDQGSYGYTF; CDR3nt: TGTGCCAGCAGCGATCAGGGATCCTATGGCTACACCTTC
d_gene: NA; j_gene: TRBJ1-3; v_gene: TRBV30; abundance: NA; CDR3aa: CAWSRGNTIYF; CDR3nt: TGTGCCTGGTCGCGGGGAAACACCATATATTTT
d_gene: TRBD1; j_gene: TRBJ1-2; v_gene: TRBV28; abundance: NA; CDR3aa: CASSTFDRVNYGYTF; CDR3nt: TGTGCCAGCAGTACCTTCGACAGGGTAAACTATGGCTACACCTTC
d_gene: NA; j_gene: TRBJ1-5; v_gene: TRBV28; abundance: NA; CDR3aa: CASTRHSNQPQHF; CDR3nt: TGTGCCAGCACGCGGCATAGCAATCAGCCCCAGCATTTT
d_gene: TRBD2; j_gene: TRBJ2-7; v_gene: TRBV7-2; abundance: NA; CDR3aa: CASSLALGSRRGVAYEQYF; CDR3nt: TGTGCCAGCAGCTTAGCCCTCGGGTCACGGCGGGGGGTCGCCTACGAGCAGTACTTC
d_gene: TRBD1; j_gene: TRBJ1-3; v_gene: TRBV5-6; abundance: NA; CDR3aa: CASSLVWDRGLANTIYF; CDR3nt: TGTGCCAGCAGCTTGGTATGGGACAGGGGATTGGCGAACACCATATATTTT
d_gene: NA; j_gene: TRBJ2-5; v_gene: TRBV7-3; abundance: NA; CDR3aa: CASSLTIKETQYF; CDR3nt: TGTGCCAGCAGCTTAACGATAAAAGAGACCCAGTACTTC
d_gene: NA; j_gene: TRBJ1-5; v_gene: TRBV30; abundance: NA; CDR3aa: CAWSVKGGNQPQHF; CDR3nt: TGTGCCTGGAGTGTAAAGGGGGGAAACCAGCCCCAGCATTTT
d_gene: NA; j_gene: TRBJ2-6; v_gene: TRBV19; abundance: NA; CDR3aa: CASRVQGRSGANVLTF; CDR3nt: TGTGCCAGTAGAGTACAGGGCCGTTCTGGGGCCAACGTCCTGACTTTC
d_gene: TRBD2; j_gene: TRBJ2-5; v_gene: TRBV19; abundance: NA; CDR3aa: CASTGLAGETQYF; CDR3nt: TGTGCCAGTACCGGACTAGCGGGAGAGACCCAGTACTTC
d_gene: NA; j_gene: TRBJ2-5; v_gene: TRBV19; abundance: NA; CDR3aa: CASSIGSWETQYF; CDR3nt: TGTGCCAGTAGTATAGGGTCGTGGGAGACCCAGTACTTC
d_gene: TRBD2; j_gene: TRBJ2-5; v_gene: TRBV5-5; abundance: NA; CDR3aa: CASSLTLGAAGGRETQYF; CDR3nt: TGTGCCAGCAGCTTAACCCTAGGAGCAGCGGGAGGGCGGGAGACCCAGTACTTC
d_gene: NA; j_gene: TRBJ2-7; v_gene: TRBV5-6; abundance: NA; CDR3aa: CASSLLGWSDEQYF; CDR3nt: TGTGCCAGCAGCTTGTTGGGCTGGTCTGACGAGCAGTACTTC
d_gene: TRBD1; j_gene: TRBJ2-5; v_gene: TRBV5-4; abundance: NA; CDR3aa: CASSLVDRGGVLTQYF; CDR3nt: TGTGCCAGCAGCTTGGTCGACAGGGGAGGCGTATTGACCCAGTACTTC
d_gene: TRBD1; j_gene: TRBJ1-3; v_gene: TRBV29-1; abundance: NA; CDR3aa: CSVLQGTSGNTIYF; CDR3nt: TGCAGCGTGCTACAGGGGACCTCCGGAAACACCATATATTTT
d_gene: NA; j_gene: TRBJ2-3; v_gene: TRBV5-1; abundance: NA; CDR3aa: CASTSAGTDTQYF; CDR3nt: TGCGCCAGCACCTCGGCGGGCACAGATACGCAGTATTTT
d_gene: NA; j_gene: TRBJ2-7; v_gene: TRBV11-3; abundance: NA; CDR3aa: CASSIRGGQEYF; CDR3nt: TGTGCCAGCAGCATCCGGGGTGGCCAGGAGTACTTC
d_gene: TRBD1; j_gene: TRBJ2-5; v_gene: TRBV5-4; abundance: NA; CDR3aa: CASSGGQGKRETQYF; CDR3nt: TGTGCCAGCAGCGGAGGACAGGGAAAGAGAGAGACCCAGTACTTC
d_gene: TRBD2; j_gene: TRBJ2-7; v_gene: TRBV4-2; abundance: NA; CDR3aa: CASSRGLAGDYEQYF; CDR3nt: TGTGCCAGCAGCCGAGGACTAGCGGGGGACTACGAGCAGTACTTC
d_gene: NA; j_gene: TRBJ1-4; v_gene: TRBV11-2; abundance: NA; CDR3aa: CASSLFQGTNEKLFF; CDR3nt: TGTGCCAGCAGCTTATTTCAGGGGACTAATGAAAAACTGTTTTTT
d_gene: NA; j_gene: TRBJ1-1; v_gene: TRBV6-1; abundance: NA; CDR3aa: CASSYRTEAFF; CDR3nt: TGTGCCAGCAGTTACAGAACTGAAGCTTTCTTT
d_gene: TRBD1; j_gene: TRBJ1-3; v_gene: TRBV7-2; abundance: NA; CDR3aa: CASSRDSSGNTIYF; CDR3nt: TGTGCCAGCAGCCGGGACAGCTCTGGAAACACCATATATTTT
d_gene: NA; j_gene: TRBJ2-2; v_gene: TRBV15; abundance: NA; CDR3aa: CATSRGGAPANTGELFF; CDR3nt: TGTGCCACCAGCAGAGGAGGGGCCCCTGCGAACACCGGGGAGCTGTTTTTT
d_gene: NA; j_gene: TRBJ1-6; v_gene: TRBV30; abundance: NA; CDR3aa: CAWSLTGTSYNSPLHF; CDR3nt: TGTGCCTGGAGCCTAACAGGCACCTCCTATAATTCACCCCTCCACTTT
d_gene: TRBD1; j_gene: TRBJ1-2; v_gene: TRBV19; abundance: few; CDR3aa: CASSPDRDYGYTF; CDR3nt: TGTGCCAGTAGTCCAGACAGGGACTATGGCTACACCTTC
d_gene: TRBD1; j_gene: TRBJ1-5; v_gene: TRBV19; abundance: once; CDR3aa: CASSRQGAGDQPQHF; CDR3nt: TGTGCCAGTAGCCGACAGGGGGCAGGAGATCAGCCCCAGCATTTT
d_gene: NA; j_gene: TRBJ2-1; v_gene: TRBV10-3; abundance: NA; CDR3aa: CAISESHPESYNEQFF; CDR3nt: TGTGCCATCAGTGAATCGCACCCTGAATCCTACAATGAGCAGTTCTTC
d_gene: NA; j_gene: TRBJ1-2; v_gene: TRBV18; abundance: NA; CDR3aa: CASSPGQIYGYTF; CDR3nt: TGTGCCAGCTCACCCGGACAGATCTATGGCTACACCTTC
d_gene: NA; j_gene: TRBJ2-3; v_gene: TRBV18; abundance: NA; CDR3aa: CASSPQRRTDTQYF; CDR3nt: TGTGCCAGCTCACCACAAAGAAGGACAGATACGCAGTATTTT
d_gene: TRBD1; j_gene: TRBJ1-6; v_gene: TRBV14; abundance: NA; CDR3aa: CASSSRTGANSPLHF; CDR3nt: TGTGCCAGCAGCTCCCGGACAGGTGCTAATTCACCCCTCCACTTT
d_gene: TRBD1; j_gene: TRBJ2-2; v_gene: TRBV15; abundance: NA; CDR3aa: CATSAAGTGGLNTGELFF; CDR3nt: TGTGCCACCAGCGCTGCCGGGACAGGGGGCTTAAACACCGGGGAGCTGTTTTTT
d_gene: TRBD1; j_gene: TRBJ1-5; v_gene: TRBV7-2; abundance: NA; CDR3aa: CASTDKGSSGGPQHF; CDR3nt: TGTGCCAGCACTGATAAGGGGTCCTCAGGGGGGCCCCAGCATTTT
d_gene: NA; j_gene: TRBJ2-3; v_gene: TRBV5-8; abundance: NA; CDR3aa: CASSSLRGTDTQYF; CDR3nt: TGTGCCAGCAGCTCCCTTCGGGGCACAGATACGCAGTATTTT
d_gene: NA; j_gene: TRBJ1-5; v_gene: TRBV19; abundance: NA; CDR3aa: CASSFLSGGDQPQHF; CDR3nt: TGTGCCAGTAGTTTCCTTTCGGGGGGGGATCAGCCCCAGCATTTT